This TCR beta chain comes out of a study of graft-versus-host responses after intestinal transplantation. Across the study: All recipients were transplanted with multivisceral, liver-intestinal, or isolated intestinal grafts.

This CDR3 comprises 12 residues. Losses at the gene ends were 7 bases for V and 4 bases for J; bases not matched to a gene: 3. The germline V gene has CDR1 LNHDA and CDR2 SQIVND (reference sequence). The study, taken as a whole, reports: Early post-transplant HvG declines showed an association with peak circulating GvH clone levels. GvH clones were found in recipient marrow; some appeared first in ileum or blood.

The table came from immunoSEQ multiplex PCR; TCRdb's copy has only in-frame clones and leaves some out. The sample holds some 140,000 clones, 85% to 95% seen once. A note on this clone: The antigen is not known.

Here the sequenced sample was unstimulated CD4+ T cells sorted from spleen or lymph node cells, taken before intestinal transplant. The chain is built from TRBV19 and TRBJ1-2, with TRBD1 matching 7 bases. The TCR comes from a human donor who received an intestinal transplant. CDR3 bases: TGTGCCAGTACTAGGGGGCCCTATGGCTACACCTTC. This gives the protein CASTRGPYGYTF.